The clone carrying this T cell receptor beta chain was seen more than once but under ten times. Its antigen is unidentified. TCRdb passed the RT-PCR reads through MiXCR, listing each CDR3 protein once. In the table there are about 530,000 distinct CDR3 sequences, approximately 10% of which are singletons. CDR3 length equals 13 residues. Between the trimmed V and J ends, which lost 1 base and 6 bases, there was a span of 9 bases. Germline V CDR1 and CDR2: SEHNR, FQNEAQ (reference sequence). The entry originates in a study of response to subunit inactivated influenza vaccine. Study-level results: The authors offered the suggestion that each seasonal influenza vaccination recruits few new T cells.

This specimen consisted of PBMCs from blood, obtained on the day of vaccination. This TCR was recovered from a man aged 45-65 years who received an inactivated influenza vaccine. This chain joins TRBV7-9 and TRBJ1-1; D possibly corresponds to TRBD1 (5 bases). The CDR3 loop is CASSLVWDAEAFF. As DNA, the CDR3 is TGTGCCAGCAGCTTAGTGTGGGACGCTGAAGCTTTCTTT. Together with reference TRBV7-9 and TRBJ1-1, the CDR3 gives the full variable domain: DTGVSQNPRHKITKRGQNVTFRCDPISEHNRLYWYRQTLGQGPEFLTYFQNEAQLEKSRLLSDRFSAERPKGSFSTLEIQRTEQGDSAMYLCASSLVWDAEAFFGQGTRLTVV.